What follows describes a single TCR beta chain. What this receptor recognizes is not known. No quality values exist for individual bases; no much larger clone is one base distant. This sample was taken from a study of blood T cell repertoires in COVID-19 (dated by TCRdb to 2018 to 2021). Context from the whole study: Collaborator samples came from the United States, Italy and Spain and covered acute and convalescent phases of COVID-19. A freely available public database, intended as a resource for researchers studying the immune response to SARS-CoV-2, is where the repertoires were released. The prospective study material was composed of cDNA or gDNA derived from T cells, B-cell-depleted T cells, or PBMCs. Samples came from the ongoing ImmuneRACE study (first 160 participants) plus 1,254 subjects from 6 global collaborators. Sample metadata almost always included a de-identified subject ID, COVID-19 status, age in years and sex. Where available, HLA class I and class II types were taken from metadata supplied by the sample provider and were not determined by assay-based typing. The dataset comprised deeply sampled blood TCRbeta repertoires from subjects exposed to, actively infected with, or recovered from COVID-19. Study-wide findings and limitations: The amount of clinical and demographic metadata varied by source and participant and was provided uncurated.

Whole blood was collected in K2EDTA tubes by collaborating institutions according to the institutions' own protocols. For TCRbeta analysis, collaborators shipped samples as frozen whole blood, isolated PBMCs, or DNA extracted from either of those sample types. TCRbeta CDR3 regions were amplified from genomic DNA using the immunoSEQ Assay, a bias-controlled multiplex PCR. For the original study's pipeline: The number of nucleated cells in each sample was estimated by amplification of reference gene primers within the assay. Sequence reads were collapsed and filtered to measure the absolute abundance of every unique TCRbeta CDR3 rearrangement. Productive Simpson clonality was computed per sample as the square root of Simpson's diversity index over productive rearrangements. Imported from immuneACCESS, the table was reduced by TCRdb to in-frame sequences with V and J called. These copies leave out some clones; in studies compared against another copy, an unresolved V gene accounts for under half, and the cause of the remainder is not known. The DNA was the basis for D and trimming; V, J and clone size are from that table. The sample table lists about 280,000 clones, approximately 86% of them with a count of one. The ten largest clones add up to about 8.6% of the sample.

V is cut by 5 bases and J by 5 bases, and the space between the germline ends is 13 bases. CDR1 and CDR2, looked up from the germline V gene (reference sequence), are SEHNR and FQNEAQ. The CDR3, cysteine through phenylalanine, is 14 amino acids long. Only CDR3 DNA remains: 42 bases, in frame from the first base. Sequencing was done on a sample of peripheral blood. The rearranged chain carries TRBV7-9 and TRBJ2-1; the D segment could be TRBD2, given 6 matching bases. The TCR sequence derives from a man aged 18 to 29 with active or convalescent COVID-19. The DNA sequence is TGTGCCAGCAGCCCACGGACGGGAGACAATGAGCAGTTCTTC. It translates as CASSPRTGDNEQFF.